This TCR beta chain was retrieved from a study of T cells in Graves' hyperthyroidism and ophthalmopathy. In the study overall: Peripheral blood sampling occurred at initial diagnosis, before any treatment.

Hyperthyroidism was newly diagnosed in patients aged 18 to 65 (duration under 2 months). Patients showing uncontrolled infection, other autoimmune disease, pregnancy or lactation were ineligible. The germline CDR1 and CDR2 sequences are SGHTA and FQGTGA. The CDR3 length is 16 residues. V lost 2 bases and J 1 base, leaving 12 bases between the germline ends. RNA transcripts were the template for amplifying TCR beta CDR3 regions. With the HTBI primer set, the TCR CDR3 went through a first round of RT-PCR. TCRdb independently ran MiXCR on the multiplex PCR reads; one entry per CDR3 protein. This sample carries approximately 420,000 distinct CDR3 sequences, roughly 15% of them seen once, and the ten largest clones take 5% to 6%.

This sequence was found in a woman between 18 and 30 years old with Graves' hyperthyroidism. Sequencing was done on a sample of blood. This chain links TRBV7-3 with TRBJ2-1; a weak D match, TRBD2 (6 bases). CDR3 region: CASSLDAGGSYNEQFF. The CDR3 DNA reads TGTGCCAGCAGCTTAGATGCCGGAGGGTCCTACAATGAGCAGTTCTTC.